One sample yielded the 16 T cell receptor beta chains listed below, sequenced in a study of neurological immune-mediated disorders. Each CDR3 protein is one row after TCRdb ran MiXCR on the 5' RACE reads. The table includes tens of thousands of distinct CDR3 sequences, around a fifth detected once. Described time point: technical triplicate 3. Source material: PBMCs. All receptors derive from a man aged 55 to 70 with HTLV-1-associated myelopathy (HAM/TSP).

This clonotype appeared a few times. The CDR3 nucleotides are TGTGCCAGCAGCATTAGCGGGAGGGTTAACGATGAGCAGTTCTTC. Protein product: CASSISGRVNDEQFF. The chain links TRBV7-6 to TRBJ2-1, with 11 bases aligning to TRBD2. Germline values: CDR1 SGHVS, CDR2 FNYEAQ. This CDR3 is built from 15 residues. V lost 5 bases, J lost 8 bases, and 8 bases stayed unmatched.

CDR3 sequence: CASSFQLAGNSGNTIYF. The CDR3 DNA follows: TGTGCCAGCAGTTTTCAACTTGCCGGCAACTCTGGAAACACCATATATTTT. The chain has TRBV6-6 and TRBJ1-3; D is uncertain. This CDR3 is built from 17 residues. Germline V lookup: CDR1 MNHNY, CDR2 SVGAGI (reference sequence). V was trimmed by 4 bases and J by 0 bases, leaving 16 bases between them.

The V call is TRBV4-2, the J call TRBJ1-1; possible D gene TRBD1, 5 bases. CDR1 and CDR2 from the germline V gene are LGHNA and YNFKEQ. The CDR3 has 13 amino acids. V shed 3 bases and J shed 4 bases, with 9 bases lying between them. CDR3 nucleotides: TGTGCCAGCAGCCAGCCTGGGGGCACTGAAGCTTTCTTT. This sequence encodes CASSQPGGTEAFF.

At least ten counts were recorded for this clonotype. The rearrangement joins TRBV28 to TRBJ2-3, with D possibly called TRBD1 or TRBD2 (5 bases each). From germline, CDR1 is MDHEN and CDR2 SYDVKM. The CDR3 covers 13 residues. V was trimmed by 2 bases and J by 5 bases, leaving 8 bases between them. DNA of the CDR3: TGTGCCAGCAGTTTAGGGGGAGAAGATACGCAGTATTTT. Its protein product is CASSLGGEDTQYF.

The rearrangement uses TRBV5-5 and TRBJ1-4; possibly TRBD1 for D (5 bases). The CDR3 is 15 residues long. In germline, CDR1 is SGHKS, CDR2 YYEKEE (reference sequence). Trimming pared 2 bases from V and 3 bases from J, leaving 11 bases between. The CDR3 is CASSFSGAANEKLFF. The CDR3 DNA is TGTGCCAGCAGCTTCTCTGGGGCAGCTAATGAAAAACTGTTTTTT.

On this clonotype: The junction and the germline gene differ at one end; a read error may be behind it. The chain uses TRBV5-6 and TRBJ1-1; 7 bases line up with TRBD1. The CDR3 extends over 14 amino acids. The germline V gene encodes CDR1 SGHDT and CDR2 YYEEEE. The DNA for the CDR3 is TGTGCCAGCAGCTCGAACCGGGACAGAACTGAATCTTTCTTT. It is translated as CASSSNRDRTESFF.

This clonotype came up many times. The rearrangement links TRBV3-1 to TRBJ2-2; no reliable D call. Germline V gene data show CDR1 as LGHDT and CDR2 as YNNKEL (reference sequence). V was pared by 4 bases and J by 2 bases, with 8 bases between. This CDR3 has 14 amino acids. Written as DNA, the CDR3 is TGTGCCAGCAGCCCCGGATATAACACCGGGGAGCTGTTTTTT. Protein sequence: CASSPGYNTGELFF.

By proportion, this clonotype is medium-sized. The chain is built from TRBV5-1 and TRBJ2-1; D is unresolved. Germline values: CDR1 SGHRS, CDR2 YFSETQ. The germline V and J ends were trimmed by 4 bases and 6 bases, with 20 bases remaining between them. CDR3 length: 16 amino acids. CDR3 region: CASSLDPAVGSNEQFF. CDR3 sequence (DNA): TGCGCCAGCAGCCTGGATCCTGCGGTAGGGTCCAATGAGCAGTTCTTC.

The chain employs TRBV5-1 and TRBJ1-5; tentatively, D is TRBD1 (5 bases). Germline CDR1 and CDR2: SGHRS and YFSETQ. Trimming pared 9 bases from V and 6 bases from J, leaving 16 bases between. The CDR3 is 13 amino acids. CDR3 coding DNA: TGCGCCACCACGAAGGGGCCGGGTCAGCCCCAGCATTTT. It yields the protein CATTKGPGQPQHF.

This clonotype was seen at least ten times. The chain employs TRBV7-3 and TRBJ2-5; D unclear. The CDR3 is 13 amino acids. The V gene lost 5 bases and the J gene lost 5 bases, with 12 bases spanning the gap. Germline assignment: CDR1 SGHTA and CDR2 FQGTGA. CDR3 bases: TGTGCCAGCAGCCGTTCGGATTCGGAGACCCAGTACTTC. Encoded protein: CASSRSDSETQYF.

This clonotype was picked up many times. The chain recombines TRBV7-3 with TRBJ2-6; D possibly uses TRBD1 or TRBD2 (6 bases each). Germline V lookup: CDR1 SGHTA, CDR2 FQGTGA. The CDR3 consists of 16 residues. V lost 5 bases and J 3 bases, leaving 14 bases between the germline ends. The CDR3 here is CASSPGGGLGANVLTF. CDR3 nucleotide sequence: TGTGCCAGCAGCCCGGGTGGGGGGCTTGGGGCCAACGTCCTGACTTTC.

This clonotype was observed at least ten times. This rearrangement joins TRBV7-2 to TRBJ2-4, with a possible D match to TRBD2 (5 bases). The CDR3 is 12 residues long. The V gene's germline CDR1 is SGHTA and CDR2 FQGNSA. V gave up 0 bases and J gave up 13 bases, with 10 bases separating them. CDR3 nucleotides: TGTGCCAGCAGCTTAGCCCCGGGATTGCAGTACTTC. Translation gives CASSLAPGLQYF.

This clonotype was observed a handful of times. V usage is TRBV25-1 and J usage is TRBJ2-5, with a tentative D call TRBD2 (6 bases). The CDR3 extends over 14 amino acids. V dropped 1 base and J dropped 5 bases, with 11 bases sitting between them. Germline values: CDR1 MGHDK, CDR2 SYGVNS. The CDR3 sequence: CASSEFGGKETQYF. The CDR3 nucleotides read TGTGCCAGCAGTGAATTTGGGGGGAAGGAGACCCAGTACTTC.

V and J are TRBV12-3 or TRBV12-4 and TRBJ2-4; weak D call: TRBD2 (6 bases). The length of the CDR3 is 11 residues. V lost 6 bases to trimming and J lost 15 bases, with 15 bases between them. The CDR3 sequence: CASSSGALAYF. Here the CDR3 DNA reads TGTGCCAGCAGCTCGGGAGCCCTGGCGTACTTC.

This clonotype has a count of ten or more. The V gene is TRBV7-2, the J gene TRBJ2-5, with TRBD2 identical over 9 bases. Germline V CDR1 and CDR2: SGHTA, FQGNSA. The CDR3 contains 15 residues. Trimming at V came to 5 bases and at J to 0 bases, leaving 4 bases not matched to a gene. The CDR3 sequence is CASSRLAVHQETQYF. CDR3 sequence (DNA): TGTGCCAGCAGCCGACTAGCGGTCCACCAAGAGACCCAGTACTTC.

This clonotype was seen ten or more times. CDR3 protein: CASSEVPSGRFEYF. CDR3 DNA: TGTGCCAGCAGTGAAGTCCCTAGCGGGAGGTTCGAGTACTTC. The chain joins TRBV2 to TRBJ2-4; 11 bases line up with TRBD2. CDR1 and CDR2 (germline): SNHLY, FYNNEI. The CDR3 covers 14 residues. V lost 1 base to trimming and J lost 14 bases; unmatched junction nucleotides: 7.